A selection of T cell receptor beta chains follows, all from one sample in a study of shared clonotypes between healthy human individuals. Clones were sequenced by immunoSEQ multiplex PCR, and TCRdb holds only the in-frame ones, with some missing. The sample consists of about a million clones, approximately 76% of them appearing once. The sequencing input was memory CD4+ T cells sorted from blood. Source of these receptors: a man between 18 and 29 years old in good health. CDR3s include the opening cysteine and the closing phenylalanine or tryptophan. A D gene is named only where the DNA matches it firmly.

>TRBV5-1|.|TRBJ2-2
CASSLSGSDTGELFF
TGCGCCAGCAGCTTGTCAGGTTCGGACACCGGGGAGCTGTTTTTT
>TRBV28|.|TRBJ2-3
CATSWGGTDTQYF
TGTGCCACCTCGTGGGGTGGCACAGATACGCAGTATTTT
>TRBV7-2|.|TRBJ1-2
CASSLVVDRNYGYTF
TGTGCCAGCAGCTTAGTAGTCGACAGGAACTATGGCTACACCTTC
>TRBV6-5|TRBD2|TRBJ2-4
CASSLAGDGPIQYF
TGTGCCAGCAGTTTAGCGGGAGACGGGCCCATTCAGTACTTC
>TRBV4-3|.|TRBJ2-5
CASSQPPGSEETQYF
TGCGCCAGCAGCCAACCCCCAGGGAGTGAAGAGACCCAGTACTTC
>TRBV4-3|.|TRBJ2-7
CASSQGGRGRVYEQYF
TGCGCCAGCAGCCAAGGGGGCAGGGGAAGGGTCTACGAGCAGTACTTC
>TRBV27|.|TRBJ2-1
CASAGVNEQFF
TGTGCCAGCGCAGGGGTCAATGAGCAGTTCTTC
>TRBV7-9|.|TRBJ2-4
CASSLDSNIQYF
TGTGCCAGCAGCTTAGACAGCAACATTCAGTACTTC
>TRBV5-1|.|TRBJ2-7
CASSGWTPFPEQYF
TGCGCCAGCAGCGGGTGGACGCCTTTCCCCGAGCAGTACTTC
>TRBV29-1|.|TRBJ2-1
CSVTRSYNEQFF
TGCAGCGTGACACGCTCCTACAATGAGCAGTTCTTC